The sequence of this T cell receptor (beta chain) was determined in a study of blood T cell repertoires in COVID-19. About the study: The analysed material was cDNA or gDNA that came from T cells, B-cell-depleted T cells, or PBMCs.

The germline gives CDR1 SQVTM, CDR2 ANQGSEA. V lost 4 bases, J lost 0 bases, and 7 bases lay in between. The CDR3 runs to 13 residues. Clones were read by immunoSEQ multiplex PCR, and TCRdb kept only the in-frame ones, dropping some. The sample holds about 230,000 clones, over 70% seen once. Material for sequencing was peripheral blood. The sequence came from a man aged 35 to 55 with acute or convalescent COVID-19. The chain employs TRBV29-1 and TRBJ1-3; D uncertain. CDR3 sequence (DNA): TGCAGCGTTGGGGCCAGCTCTGGAAACACCATATATTTT. Amino acids: CSVGASSGNTIYF.